This TCR beta chain was identified during a study of blood T cell repertoires in COVID-19. Across the study: The analysed material was cDNA or gDNA that came from T cells, B-cell-depleted T cells, or PBMCs.

V dropped 1 base and J dropped 4; count of bases not matched to a gene: 4. Germline CDR1 and CDR2: SEHNR and FQNEAQ (reference sequence). CDR3 length equals 15 residues. Per the study methods: Using reference gene primer amplification, nucleated cell counts were estimated. Method: immunoSEQ multiplex PCR; TCRdb's copy keeps in-frame clones and lacks some. That table gives V, J and clone size, and the DNA gave D and trimming. The sample has 200,000 or so clones, 60% to 85% seen once. The sequence came from a man aged 55 to 70 with active or convalescent COVID-19. Sequenced sample: peripheral blood. The chain recombines TRBV7-9 with TRBJ2-1; 7 positions match TRBD2. CDR3 protein: CASSLVASGYNEQFF. The DNA for the CDR3 is TGTGCCAGCAGCTTAGTGGCTAGCGGTTACAATGAGCAGTTCTTC.